The table lists the clone carrying this T cell receptor beta chain with many counts. This sample was taken from a study of spatial heterogeneity in lung cancer. Study background: The mean occurrence of each unique TCR and UMI combination in raw reads exceeded eight.

The CDR3 contains 15 residues. Per the germline V gene, CDR1 is DFQATT and CDR2 is SNEGSKA (reference sequence). The trim removed 6 bases at V and 4 bases at J, leaving 14 bases unmatched. Each CDR3 protein gets one entry after TCRdb re-called the 5' RACE reads with MiXCR. The repertoire includes roughly 46,000 distinct CDR3 sequences, about an eighth of them detected once, and roughly 32% sits in the top ten. Indicated time point: blood at routine non-recurrence follow-up after resection. This sequence was found in a male donor with early-stage non-small cell lung cancer. This sample comprised PBMCs, obtained at follow-up. The chain employs TRBV20-1 and TRBJ1-2; 7 nucleotides line up with TRBD1. Written as DNA, the CDR3 is TGCAGTGCAATCACGACAGGGACGGGTTTCTATGGCTACACCTTC. Its translation is CSAITTGTGFYGYTF.